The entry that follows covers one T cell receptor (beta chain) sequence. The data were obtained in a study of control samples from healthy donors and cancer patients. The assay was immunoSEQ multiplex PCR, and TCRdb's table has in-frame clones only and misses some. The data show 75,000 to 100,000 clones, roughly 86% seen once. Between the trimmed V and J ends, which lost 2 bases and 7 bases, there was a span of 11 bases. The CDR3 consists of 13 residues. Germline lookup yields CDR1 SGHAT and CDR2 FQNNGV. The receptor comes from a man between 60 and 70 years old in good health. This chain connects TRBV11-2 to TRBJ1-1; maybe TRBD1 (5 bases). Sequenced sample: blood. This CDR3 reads CASSLRQISEAFF. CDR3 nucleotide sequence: TGTGCCAGCAGCTTAAGACAGATTAGTGAAGCTTTCTTT. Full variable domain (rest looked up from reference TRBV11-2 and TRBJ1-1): EAGVAQSPRYKIIEKRQSVAFWCNPISGHATLYWYQQILGQGPKLLIQFQNNGVVDDSQLPKDRFSAERLKGVDSTLKIQPAKLEDSAVYLCASSLRQISEAFFGQGTRLTVV.